This TCR beta chain was profiled in a study of blood T cell repertoires in COVID-19. Study background: The study drew acute and convalescent COVID-19 samples from the United States, Italy and Spain. Sample material is recorded as cDNA or gDNA derived from T cells, B-cell-depleted T cells, or PBMCs.

Germline loops: CDR1 SEHNR, CDR2 FQNEAQ (reference sequence). This CDR3 has 16 amino acids. V dropped 8 bases and J dropped 4 bases, with 22 bases sitting between them. Source study methods: Estimated nucleated cell counts came from reference gene primer amplification. Using immunoSEQ multiplex PCR, the repertoire was profiled, and TCRdb retains in-frame clones only, with some absent. V, J and clone size were drawn from that table, and D and trimming were deduced from the DNA. The sample contains over 85,000 clones, approximately 86% of which appear only once. Sample: peripheral blood. The chain carries TRBV7-9 and TRBJ2-3, with TRBD2 as a possible D gene (7 bases). The source is a man aged 45-65 years with active or convalescent COVID-19. The CDR3 DNA reads TGTGCCAGCCGCCCTCGGGCGGGGGCGTACGCAGATACGCAGTATTTT. Translated: CASRPRAGAYADTQYF.